A selection of T cell receptor beta chains follows, all from one sample in a study of Ad26.COV2.S vaccination and SARS-CoV-2 variants. Generated by immunoSEQ multiplex PCR, the TCRdb table keeps only in-frame clones and is missing some. The sample yields 250,000 to 300,000 clones, about 89% seen once. Sequencing used peripheral blood, obtained in a trial of Ad26.COV2.S vaccine versus placebo. The receptors were sampled from a person aged 18-60 years who received the Ad26.COV2.S COVID-19 vaccine or a placebo. Both conserved end residues are part of each CDR3. The D gene is left open where the match is weak. Only part of the rows carry a size: once, few, many, or a class if the clone is expanded.

clone_size	d_call	v_call	j_call	cdr3_nt	cdr3_aa
once	TRBD1	TRBV5-1	TRBJ2-1	TGCGCCAGCAGCCACTCCGGGACAGGGGGAGATGAGCAGTTCTTC	CASSHSGTGGDEQFF
.	.	TRBV30	TRBJ2-7	TGTGCCTGGTCGTGGGGGAACTACGAGCAGTACTTC	CAWSWGNYEQYF
.	TRBD1	TRBV4-1	TRBJ1-2	TGCGCCAGCAGCCAACCCCTGAGGGGACAGGTTGATGGCTACACCTTC	CASSQPLRGQVDGYTF
.	.	TRBV7-3	TRBJ2-3	TGTGCCAGCAGCTTATACGGGGGCCACGATACGCAGTATTTT	CASSLYGGHDTQYF
.	TRBD1	TRBV6-5	TRBJ1-1	TGTGCCAGCGCGACAGGGGTGCGGACTGAAGCTTTCTTT	CASATGVRTEAFF
.	.	TRBV10-3	TRBJ1-2	TGTGCCATCAGTCCGGGGGGCCCCAGCAGCTATGGCTACACCTTC	CAISPGGPSSYGYTF
.	TRBD1	TRBV6-6	TRBJ2-5	TGTGCCAGCAGTTACTCCCCGGGACAGGGAAAAGAGACCCAGTACTTC	CASSYSPGQGKETQYF
.	TRBD2	TRBV6-5	TRBJ2-7	TGTGCCAGCAGTTACTCAGGCCTAGCGGGAGCAGGCGAGCAGTACTTC	CASSYSGLAGAGEQYF
.	.	TRBV10-2	TRBJ1-2	TGCGCCAGCAGTAATGAACAGGGACTCGGGTACACCTTC	CASSNEQGLGYTF
.	TRBD1	TRBV29-1	TRBJ1-1	TGCAGCGTTGATGTATCAGGGGGGATGACTGAAGCTTTCTTT	CSVDVSGGMTEAFF
.	TRBD1	TRBV4-1	TRBJ1-2	TGCGCCAGCAGCCAAGCACAGGGGGGTGCTGGCTACACCTTC	CASSQAQGGAGYTF
.	.	TRBV5-1	TRBJ2-1	TGCGCCAGCAGCGTCCACAATGAGCAGTTCTTC	CASSVHNEQFF
.	.	TRBV6-1	TRBJ2-7	TGTGCCAGCAGTGACCAGGGGGGAGCCTACGAGCAGTACTTC	CASSDQGGAYEQYF
.	.	TRBV7-2	TRBJ1-5	TGTGCCAGCAGCTCTACAGGACCCAATCAGCCCCAGCATTTT	CASSSTGPNQPQHF
.	.	TRBV5-1	TRBJ1-6	TGCGCCAGCAGCTTGGTTGTGGGAGAGAATTCACCCCTCCACTTT	CASSLVVGENSPLHF
.	.	TRBV7-8	TRBJ2-1	TGTGCCAGCAGCCTAACCCTCGATGGTGAGCAGTTCTTC	CASSLTLDGEQFF
.	.	TRBV4-1	TRBJ2-5	TGCGCCAGCAGCCAAGATCCGGGACCGGGGGAGACCCAGTACTTC	CASSQDPGPGETQYF
.	TRBD1	TRBV4-1	TRBJ1-2	TGCGCCAGCAGCCAAATCGGGACAGGGAAGGGCTATGGCTACACCTTC	CASSQIGTGKGYGYTF
.	TRBD2	TRBV27	TRBJ2-1	TGTGCCAGCAGTAAGGGGAAGGCTAGCGGGTTATTTGCCAGGGATGAGCAGTTCTTC	CASSKGKASGLFARDEQFF
.	.	TRBV6-6	TRBJ1-1	TGTGCCAGCAGTGGGGGGTCCACTGAAGCTTTCTTT	CASSGGSTEAFF
.	.	TRBV23-1	TRBJ2-2	TGCGCCAGCAGTCAATCCGAGGGGGATAACACCGGGGAGCTGTTTTTT	CASSQSEGDNTGELFF
once	.	TRBV6-5	TRBJ2-7	TGTGCCAGCAGACGGGAGACAGCCTACGAGCAGTACTTC	CASRRETAYEQYF
.	.	TRBV6-5	TRBJ1-6	TGTGCCAGCAGCCCAAGGGCAGCTAATTCACCCCTCCACTTT	CASSPRAANSPLHF
.	.	TRBV30	TRBJ1-1	TGTGCCTGGGACTTAAGGAGGAGGCCGAACACTGAAGCTTTCTTT	CAWDLRRRPNTEAFF
.	.	TRBV28	TRBJ1-6	TGTGCCAGCAGTGCCACCAGGGGTAATTCACCCCTCCACTTT	CASSATRGNSPLHF